Only a few counts were recorded for the clone carrying this T cell receptor beta chain. In germline, CDR1 is MGHRA, CDR2 YSYEKL. V was pared by 4 bases and J by 6 bases, with 9 bases of the junction left unmatched. The CDR3 is made up of 15 amino acids. The repertoire was sequenced with immunoSEQ multiplex PCR; TCRdb's copy has only in-frame clones and lacks some. The top ten clones hold roughly 0.25% of a sample with around 85,000 clones, about 94% of them seen once. These data come from a study of technical replicates of blood from several donors. The sequence came from a human donor in good health. This chain joins TRBV4-1 and TRBJ1-2, with 9 bases fitting TRBD1. Sequenced input: T cells isolated from PBMCs. The CDR3 bases are TGCGCCAGCAGCCCACCGGGACAGGGAGCGAATGGCTACACCTTC. Residues: CASSPPGQGANGYTF.